This section outlines one TCR beta chain sequence together with its context. These data come from a study of cytomegalovirus exposure and HLA in healthy donors. PCR primers comprised 60 Vbeta and 13 Jbeta primers. TCRdb keeps only in-frame clones here, not all; method: immunoSEQ multiplex PCR. The sample holds approximately 190,000 clones, around 81% seen once. The CDR3 runs to 14 residues. CDR1 is SGHDN and CDR2 is FVKESK in the germline V gene. V was clipped by 2 bases and J by 5 bases, with 12 bases between them. Sequenced: PBMCs. The source of this sequence is a woman between 18 and 29 years old in good health and CMV-seropositive. The chain employs TRBV14 and TRBJ2-5, with D possibly being TRBD2 (5 bases). Written as DNA, the CDR3 is TGTGCCAGCAGCCAACCGGGATACGGGGAGACCCAGTACTTC. Amino acids: CASSQPGYGETQYF.